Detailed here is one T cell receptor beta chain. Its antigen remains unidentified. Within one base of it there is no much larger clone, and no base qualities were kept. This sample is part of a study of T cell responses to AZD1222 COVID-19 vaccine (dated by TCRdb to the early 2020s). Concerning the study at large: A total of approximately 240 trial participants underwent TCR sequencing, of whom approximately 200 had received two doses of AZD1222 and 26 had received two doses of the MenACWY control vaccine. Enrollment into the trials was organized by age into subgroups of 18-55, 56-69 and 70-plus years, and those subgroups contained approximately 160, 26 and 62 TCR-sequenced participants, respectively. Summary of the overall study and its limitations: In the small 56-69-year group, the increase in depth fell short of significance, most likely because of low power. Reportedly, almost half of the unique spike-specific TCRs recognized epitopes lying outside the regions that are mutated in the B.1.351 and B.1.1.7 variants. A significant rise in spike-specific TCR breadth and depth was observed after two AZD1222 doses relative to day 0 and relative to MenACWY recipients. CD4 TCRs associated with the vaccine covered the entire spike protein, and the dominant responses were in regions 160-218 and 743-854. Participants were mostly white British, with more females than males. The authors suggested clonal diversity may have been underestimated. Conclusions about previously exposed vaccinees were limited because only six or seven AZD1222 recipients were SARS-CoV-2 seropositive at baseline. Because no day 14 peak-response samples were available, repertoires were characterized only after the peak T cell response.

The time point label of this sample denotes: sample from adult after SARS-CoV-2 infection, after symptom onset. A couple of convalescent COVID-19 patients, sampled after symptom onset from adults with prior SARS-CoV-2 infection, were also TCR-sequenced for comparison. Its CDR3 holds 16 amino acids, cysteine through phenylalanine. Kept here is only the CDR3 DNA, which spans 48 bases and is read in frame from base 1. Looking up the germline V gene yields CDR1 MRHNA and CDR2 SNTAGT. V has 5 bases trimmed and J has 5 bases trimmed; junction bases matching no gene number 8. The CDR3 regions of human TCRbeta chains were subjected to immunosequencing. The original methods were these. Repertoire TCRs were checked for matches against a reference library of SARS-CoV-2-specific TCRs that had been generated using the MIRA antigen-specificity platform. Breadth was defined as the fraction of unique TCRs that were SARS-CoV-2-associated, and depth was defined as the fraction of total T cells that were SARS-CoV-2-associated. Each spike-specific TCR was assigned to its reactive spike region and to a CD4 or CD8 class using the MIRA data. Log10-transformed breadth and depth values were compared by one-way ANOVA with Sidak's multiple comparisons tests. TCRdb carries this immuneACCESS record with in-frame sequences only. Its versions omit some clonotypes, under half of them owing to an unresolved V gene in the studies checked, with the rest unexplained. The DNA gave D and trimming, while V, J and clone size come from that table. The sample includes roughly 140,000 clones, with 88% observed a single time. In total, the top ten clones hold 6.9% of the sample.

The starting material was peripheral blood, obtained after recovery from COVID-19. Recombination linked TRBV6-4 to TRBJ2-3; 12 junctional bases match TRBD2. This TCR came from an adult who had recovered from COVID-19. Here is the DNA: TGTGCCAGCAGTCCCCGGACTAGCGGGATGGGAGATACGCAGTATTTT. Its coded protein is CASSPRTSGMGDTQYF.